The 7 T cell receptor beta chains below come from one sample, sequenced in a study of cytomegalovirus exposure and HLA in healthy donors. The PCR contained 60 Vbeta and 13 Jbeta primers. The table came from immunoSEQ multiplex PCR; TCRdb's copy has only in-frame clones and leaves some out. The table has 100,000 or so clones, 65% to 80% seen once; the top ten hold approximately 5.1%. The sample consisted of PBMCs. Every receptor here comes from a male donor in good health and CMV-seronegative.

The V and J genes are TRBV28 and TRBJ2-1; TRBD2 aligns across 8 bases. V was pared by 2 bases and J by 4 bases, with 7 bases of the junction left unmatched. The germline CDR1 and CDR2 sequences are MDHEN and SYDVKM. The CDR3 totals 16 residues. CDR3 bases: TGTGCCAGCAGTTTAGGTGCGGGAGGAACTTACAATGAGCAGTTCTTC. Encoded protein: CASSLGAGGTYNEQFF.

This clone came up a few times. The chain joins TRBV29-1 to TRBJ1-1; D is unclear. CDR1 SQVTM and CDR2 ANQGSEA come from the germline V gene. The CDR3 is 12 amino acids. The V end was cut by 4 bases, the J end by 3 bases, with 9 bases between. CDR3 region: CSVVDGDTEAFF. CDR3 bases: TGCAGCGTTGTTGACGGGGACACTGAAGCTTTCTTT.

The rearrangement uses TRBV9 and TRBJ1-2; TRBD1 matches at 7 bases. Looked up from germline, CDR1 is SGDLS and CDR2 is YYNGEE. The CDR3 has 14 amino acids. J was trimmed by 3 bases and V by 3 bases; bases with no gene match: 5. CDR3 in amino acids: CASSDETGYYGYTF. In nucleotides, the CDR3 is TGTGCCAGCAGCGACGAGACAGGGTACTATGGCTACACCTTC.

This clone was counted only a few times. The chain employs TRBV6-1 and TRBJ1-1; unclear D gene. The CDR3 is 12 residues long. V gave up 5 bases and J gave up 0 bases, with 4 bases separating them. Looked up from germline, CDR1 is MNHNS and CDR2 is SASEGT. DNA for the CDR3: TGTGCCAGCAGTAGAGTGAACACTGAAGCTTTCTTT. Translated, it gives CASSRVNTEAFF.

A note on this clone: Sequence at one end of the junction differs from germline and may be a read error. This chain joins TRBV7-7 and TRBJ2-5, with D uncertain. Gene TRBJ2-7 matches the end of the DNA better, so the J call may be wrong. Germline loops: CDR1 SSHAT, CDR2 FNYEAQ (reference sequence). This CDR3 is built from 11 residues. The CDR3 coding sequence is TGTGCTAGCAGCCTCCCAACCGAGCAGTACTTC. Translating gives CASSLPTEQYF.

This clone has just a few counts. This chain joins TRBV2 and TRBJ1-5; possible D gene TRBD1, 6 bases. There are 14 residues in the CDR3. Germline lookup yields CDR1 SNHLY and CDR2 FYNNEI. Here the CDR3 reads CAARRGFNNQPQHF. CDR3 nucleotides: TGTGCGGCCCGTAGGGGGTTTAACAATCAGCCCCAGCATTTT.

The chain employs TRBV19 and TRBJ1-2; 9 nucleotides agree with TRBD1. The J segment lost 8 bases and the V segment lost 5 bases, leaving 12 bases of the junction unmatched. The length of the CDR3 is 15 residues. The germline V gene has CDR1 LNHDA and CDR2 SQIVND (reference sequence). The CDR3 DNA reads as TGTGCCAGTAGTCCCGACTCATGGACAGGGGACGGCTACACCTTC. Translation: CASSPDSWTGDGYTF.